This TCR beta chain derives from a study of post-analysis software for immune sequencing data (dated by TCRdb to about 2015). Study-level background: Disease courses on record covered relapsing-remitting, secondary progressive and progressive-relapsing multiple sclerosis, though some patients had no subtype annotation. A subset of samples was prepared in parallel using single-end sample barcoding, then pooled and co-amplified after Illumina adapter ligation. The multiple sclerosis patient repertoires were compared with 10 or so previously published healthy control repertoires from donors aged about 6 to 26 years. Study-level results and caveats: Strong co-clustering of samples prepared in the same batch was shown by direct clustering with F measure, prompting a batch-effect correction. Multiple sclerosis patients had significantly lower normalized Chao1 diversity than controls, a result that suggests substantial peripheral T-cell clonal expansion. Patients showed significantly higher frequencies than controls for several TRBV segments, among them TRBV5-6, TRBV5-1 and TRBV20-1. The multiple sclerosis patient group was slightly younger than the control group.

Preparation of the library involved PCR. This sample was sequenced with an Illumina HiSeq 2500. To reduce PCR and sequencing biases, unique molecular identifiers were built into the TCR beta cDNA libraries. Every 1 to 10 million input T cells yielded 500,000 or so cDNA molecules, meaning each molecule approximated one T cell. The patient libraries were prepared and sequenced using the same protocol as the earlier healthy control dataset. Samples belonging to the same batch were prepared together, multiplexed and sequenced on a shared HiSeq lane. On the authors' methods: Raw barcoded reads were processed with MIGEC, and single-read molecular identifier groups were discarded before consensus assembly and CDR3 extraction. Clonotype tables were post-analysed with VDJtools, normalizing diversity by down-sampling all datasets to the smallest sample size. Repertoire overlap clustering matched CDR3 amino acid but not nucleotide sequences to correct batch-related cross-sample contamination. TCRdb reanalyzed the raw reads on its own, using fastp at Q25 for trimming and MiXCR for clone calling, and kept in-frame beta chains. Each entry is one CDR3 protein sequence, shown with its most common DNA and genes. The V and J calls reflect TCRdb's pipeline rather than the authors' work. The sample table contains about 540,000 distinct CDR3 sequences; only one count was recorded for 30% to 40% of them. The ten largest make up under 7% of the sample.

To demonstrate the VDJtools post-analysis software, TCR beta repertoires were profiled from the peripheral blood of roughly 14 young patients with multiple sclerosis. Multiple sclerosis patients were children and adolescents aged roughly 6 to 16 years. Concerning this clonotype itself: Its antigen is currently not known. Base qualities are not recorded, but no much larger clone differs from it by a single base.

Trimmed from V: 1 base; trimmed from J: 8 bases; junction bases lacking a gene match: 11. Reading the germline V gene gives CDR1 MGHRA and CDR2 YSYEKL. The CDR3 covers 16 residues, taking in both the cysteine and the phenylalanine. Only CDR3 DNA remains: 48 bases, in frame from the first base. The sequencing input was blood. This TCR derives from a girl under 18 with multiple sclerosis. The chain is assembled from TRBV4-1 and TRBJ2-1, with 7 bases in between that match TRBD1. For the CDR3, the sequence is CASSQAPTTGRDEQFF. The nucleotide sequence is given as TGCGCCAGCAGCCAAGCCCCCACGACAGGGCGGGATGAGCAGTTCTTC.